The 7 T cell receptor beta chains listed next were all sequenced from one sample in a study of CD8 T cells in ankylosing spondylitis. One entry per CDR3 protein, called by TCRdb with MiXCR from the 5' RACE reads. Here the sample spans some 250,000 distinct CDR3 sequences, approximately 9% being singletons. Specimen: blood, either unsorted or a sorted T cell fraction (not recorded which). The receptors come from a male donor with ankylosing spondylitis or in good health (not recorded which).

This clonotype was seen repeatedly, ten times or more. V is TRBV9 and J is TRBJ2-7; no definite D call. Deletions cut 0 bases from V and 2 bases from J, with 9 bases between. CDR3 length equals 14 residues. Germline V gene data show CDR1 as SGDLS and CDR2 as YYNGEE. CDR3 DNA: TGTGCCAGCAGCGTAGGGTTAGGAGCCTACGAGCAGTACTTC. This gives the protein CASSVGLGAYEQYF.

This clonotype has more than one count but fewer than ten. This chain uses TRBV19 with TRBJ2-1; 8 bases fit TRBD1. V shed 3 bases, J shed 8 bases, and the junction held 6 bases outside the gene matches. The length of the CDR3 is 14 residues. Germline assignment: CDR1 LNHDA and CDR2 SQIVND (reference sequence). As DNA, the CDR3 is TGTGCCAGTAGTATCCAAGGACAGGGCCATGAGCAGTTCTTC. It yields the protein CASSIQGQGHEQFF.

Ten or more counts support this clonotype. The chain combines TRBV4-3 with TRBJ2-7, with D perhaps given as TRBD1 or TRBD2 (5 bases each). The length of the CDR3 is 15 residues. The germline V gene encodes CDR1 LGHNA and CDR2 YSLEER. Trimming removed 4 bases at V and 0 bases at J, with 13 bases between. The CDR3 region is CASSRIRGSSYEQYF. CDR3 in DNA: TGCGCCAGCAGCCGAATACGGGGCTCCTCCTACGAGCAGTACTTC.

This clonotype was counted ten times or more. The V gene is TRBV29-1, the J gene TRBJ2-7, with a possible D match to TRBD2 (6 bases). The CDR3 contains 13 residues. Trimming stripped 0 bases from V and 5 bases from J, with 11 bases between. In germline, CDR1 is SQVTM, CDR2 ANQGSEA. In DNA form, the CDR3 reads TGCAGCGTTGAAGACCAATGGACTAACGAGCAGTACTTC. This gives the protein CSVEDQWTNEQYF.

The genes are TRBV20-1 and TRBJ1-1; TRBD1 agrees at 7 bases. CDR3 length: 13 residues. J gave up 4 bases and V 1 base, and 3 bases lay outside the gene matches. CDR1 and CDR2 from the germline V gene are DFQATT and SNEGSKA (reference sequence). The CDR3 DNA reads TGCAGTGCTAGAGGCAGGGGGGTCACTGAAGCTTTCTTT. Residues: CSARGRGVTEAFF.

This clonotype was found a few times. V and J are TRBV30 and TRBJ1-1; a possible D gene is TRBD1 (5 bases). This CDR3 has 13 amino acids. Germline CDR1 and CDR2: GTSNPN and SVGIG (reference sequence). Trimming cost V 3 bases and J 10 bases, with 18 bases left between them. This CDR3 reads CAWSNRPPRLAFF. The CDR3 nucleotides read TGTGCCTGGAGCAACAGGCCTCCCAGGTTAGCTTTCTTT.

This clonotype was detected only a few times. The chain links TRBV7-9 to TRBJ1-1; no reliable D call. Trimming shortened V by 5 bases and J by 1 base, and 5 bases separated the two germline ends. The CDR3 has 12 residues. Germline-derived CDR1 and CDR2 are SEHNR and FQNEAQ (reference sequence). In DNA, the CDR3 is TGTGCCAGCAGCCCAGAGAACACTGAAGCTTTCTTT. It yields the protein CASSPENTEAFF.